The sequence of this T cell receptor (beta chain) was determined in a study of cytomegalovirus exposure and HLA in healthy donors. General observations from the study: Most subjects had HLA-A and HLA-B alleles reportedly predicted accurately by TCR beta sequences.

The PCR made use of 60 Vbeta and 13 Jbeta primers. The authors' processing: The authors later counted tens of millions of unique TCR beta chains, roughly 11 million of them shared. Profiling relied on immunoSEQ multiplex PCR, and the TCRdb table lists in-frame clones only, not all of them. Clonal size and the V and J genes are those of that table, whereas D and trimming came from the DNA. This sample has about 89,000 clones, with roughly three quarters found just once. V dropped 8 bases and J dropped 6 bases, with 21 bases sitting between them. Germline V CDR1 and CDR2: SGDLS, YYNGEE. The CDR3 length is 15 residues. Regarding this clone: The antigen remains undetermined.

The rearrangement uses TRBV9 and TRBJ1-5; D is undetermined. The sequence came from a man aged 25-45 years in good health and CMV-seronegative. Sample: PBMCs. For the CDR3, the DNA is TGTGCCAGTTCTCCTACCCATGGGTCAGGTCAGCCCCAGCATTTT. Its protein product is CASSPTHGSGQPQHF.